Below are 16 T cell receptor beta chains sequenced from a single sample in a study of blood T cell repertoires in COVID-19. The assay was immunoSEQ multiplex PCR, and TCRdb's table has in-frame clones only and misses some. The table has fewer than 350,000 clones, around 90% seen once. The sequenced sample consisted of peripheral blood. These receptors were taken from a woman aged 30 to 39 with COVID-19, enrolled during active disease.

The sample holds a few counts of this clone. This chain links TRBV13 with TRBJ1-4; 7 bases align to TRBD1. The germline V gene has CDR1 PRHDT and CDR2 FYEKMQ (reference sequence). J gave up 7 bases and V 5 bases, and 7 bases lay outside the gene matches. The CDR3 extends over 14 amino acids. The CDR3 is CASSQRGRGEKLFF. For the CDR3, the DNA is TGTGCCAGCAGCCAGAGGGGGCGCGGTGAAAAACTGTTTTTT.

This chain uses TRBV6-2 or TRBV6-3 with TRBJ1-2; D is uncertain. The CDR3 spans 13 residues. Deletions cut 2 bases from V and 4 bases from J, with 8 bases between. The germline V gene has CDR1 MNHEY and CDR2 SVGEGT. CDR3 sequence reads: CASSYLVSYGYTF. CDR3 sequence (DNA): TGTGCCAGCAGTTACCTCGTGTCCTATGGCTACACCTTC.

This rearrangement joins TRBV3-1 (or the pseudogene TRBV3-2) to TRBJ2-1, with 10 bases matching TRBD1. This CDR3 is 17 amino acids long. Per germline, CDR1 LGHDT and CDR2 YNNKEL (reference sequence). V lost 4 bases, J lost 5 bases, and 11 bases stayed unmatched. CDR3 sequence: CASSLWTGGIEDNEQFF. CDR3 in DNA: TGTGCCAGCAGCCTGTGGACAGGGGGGATCGAGGACAATGAGCAGTTCTTC.

This clone has only one observation. The rearrangement uses TRBV9 and TRBJ2-7; 10 positions match TRBD2. The V gene end was trimmed by 4 bases and the J gene end by 3 bases; junction bases not matched to a gene: 4. The CDR3 has 14 amino acids. Germline lookup yields CDR1 SGDLS and CDR2 YYNGEE. The CDR3 DNA reads as TGTGCCAGCAGCCCCGGGACTAGCGTCTACGAGCAGTACTTC. Translated: CASSPGTSVYEQYF.

The V call is TRBV21-1, the J call TRBJ2-7; no DNA check was done on the table's D call, TRBD1. TRBV21-1 represents a pseudogene. The CDR3 is 15 residues long. The CDR3 region is CASNPPNRGSYEQYF. The CDR3 region has the DNA TGTGCCAGCAACCCCCCGAACAGGGGAAGCTACGAGCAGTACTTC.

The gene calls are TRBV27 and TRBJ2-7, with D maybe TRBD1 (5 bases). The germline V gene encodes CDR1 MNHEY and CDR2 SMNVEV (reference sequence). V was clipped by 0 bases and J by 4 bases, with 16 bases between them. The CDR3 sequence is 16 residues long. The CDR3 DNA sequence: TGTGCCAGCAGTTTATCGGCCCAGGGCCTAAAATACGAGCAGTACTTC. It specifies CASSLSAQGLKYEQYF.

A single count supports this clone. The chain couples TRBV9 to TRBJ2-2, with D perhaps matching TRBD1 (6 bases). The germline V gene encodes CDR1 SGDLS and CDR2 YYNGEE. V lost 0 bases to trimming and J lost 5 bases, with 17 bases between them. The CDR3 loop spans 17 amino acids. CDR3 DNA: TGTGCCAGCAGCGTAGTGGGGGCCGAAACTAGAACCGGGGAGCTGTTTTTT. Protein product: CASSVVGAETRTGELFF.

This chain uses TRBV7-9 with TRBJ2-5; 12 bases match TRBD1. V lost 7 bases, J lost 5 bases, and 11 bases stayed unmatched. Germline V gene sequence: CDR1 SEHNR, CDR2 FQNEAQ (reference sequence). This CDR3 has 16 amino acids. This CDR3 reads CASMLPGQGAWETQYF. CDR3 nucleotides: TGTGCCAGCATGTTACCGGGACAGGGGGCGTGGGAGACCCAGTACTTC.

The J gene is TRBJ2-5, the V gene TRBV28; 10 bases map to TRBD2. CDR3 length: 15 amino acids. Germline CDR1 is MDHEN and CDR2 is SYDVKM. V trimming: 3 bases; J trimming: 5 bases; junction bases outside the gene matches: 6. CDR3 DNA sequence: TGTGCCAGCAGTTTTAGCGGGGGGCTGAGGGAGACCCAGTACTTC. Translating it yields CASSFSGGLRETQYF.

This rearrangement joins TRBV7-9 to TRBJ2-7, with 8 positions matching TRBD2. This CDR3 comprises 15 residues. The J segment lost 0 bases and the V segment lost 2 bases, leaving 3 bases of the junction unmatched. CDR1 SEHNR and CDR2 FQNEAQ come from the germline V gene (reference sequence). The chain's CDR3 is CASSLMSGSSYEQYF. The DNA for the CDR3 is TGTGCCAGCAGCTTAATGAGCGGGAGCTCCTACGAGCAGTACTTC. Full variable domain (outside the CDR3, taken from reference TRBV7-9 and TRBJ2-7): DTGVSQNPRHKITKRGQNVTFRCDPISEHNRLYWYRQTLGQGPEFLTYFQNEAQLEKSRLLSDRFSAERPKGSFSTLEIQRTEQGDSAMYLCASSLMSGSSYEQYFGPGTRLTVT.

This chain uses TRBV9 with TRBJ1-1; tentative D call: TRBD1 (5 bases). The CDR3 runs to 14 residues. The ends were cut back, 4 bases at V and 5 bases at J, with 15 bases in the middle. Germline CDR1 reads SGDLS; CDR2 reads YYNGEE. CDR3 bases: TGTGCCAGCAGCAAAGCCGAGGGGAGGACTGAAGCTTTCTTT. It codes for CASSKAEGRTEAFF.

This chain uses TRBV3-1 (or the pseudogene TRBV3-2) with TRBJ2-5; tentative D call: TRBD1 (6 bases). The CDR3 is made up of 12 amino acids. V lost 6 bases, J lost 7 bases, and 12 bases lay in between. CDR1 and CDR2 (germline): LGHDT, YNNKEL (reference sequence). CDR3 loop: CASSRTVPTQYF. The CDR3 nucleotides are TGTGCCAGCAGTCGGACAGTTCCGACCCAGTACTTC.

The chain links TRBV2 to TRBJ2-5; 11 nucleotides line up with TRBD2. Unmatched junction bases numbered 9, after V lost 6 bases and J lost 6 bases. CDR1 and CDR2 (germline): SNHLY, FYNNEI. The CDR3 runs to 15 residues. The CDR3 nucleotides read TGTGCCAGCAGAGACTTAGCGGGAGGGCCTCAGACCCAGTACTTC. It yields the protein CASRDLAGGPQTQYF.

In this sample, this clone turned up a few times. The DNA of the CDR3 is TGTGCCAGCAGCTTAATGGGGACTAGCGACTACGAGCAGTACTTC. It specifies CASSLMGTSDYEQYF. The chain carries TRBV7-8 and TRBJ2-7, with TRBD2 matching 10 bases. The CDR3 consists of 15 residues. The germline gives CDR1 SGHVS, CDR2 FQNEAQ. Trimming at V came to 2 bases and at J to 3 bases, leaving 4 bases not matched to a gene.

This clone was seen more than once but under ten times. The CDR3, as DNA: TGTGCCAGCAGTCAGACCGGGACACCTAATAGGGAGCAGTTCTTC. Residues: CASSQTGTPNREQFF. The chain employs TRBV6-5 and TRBJ2-1; D perhaps matches TRBD1 (6 bases). Germline V gene sequence: CDR1 MNHEY, CDR2 SVGAGI. The CDR3 totals 15 residues. V lost 5 bases and J lost 10, with 21 bases in between.

This clone has a handful of counts. V and J are TRBV5-1 and TRBJ2-1; 10 bases agree with TRBD2. Per germline, CDR1 SGHRS and CDR2 YFSETQ. V shed 0 bases, J shed 4 bases, and the junction held 4 bases outside the gene matches. CDR3 size: 16 residues. CDR3 loop: CASSLEAGGLYNEQFF. CDR3 DNA sequence: TGCGCCAGCAGCTTGGAAGCGGGAGGGTTGTACAATGAGCAGTTCTTC.